This is a list of T cell receptor beta chains from one sample in a study of glioma-infiltrating T cells. In TCRdb, the multiplex PCR reads were re-called with MiXCR into one record per CDR3 protein. The sample yields 45,000 or so distinct CDR3 sequences, 20% to 25% seen once. Sequenced: glioma tissue, nonneoplastic brain tissue, or PBMCs (not recorded which). These receptors all come from a human donor with low-grade glioma or glioblastoma, undergoing nonglioma brain surgery, or in good health (not recorded which). The CDR3 runs from the conserved cysteine through the conserved F or W. Each record gives: D gene, J gene, V gene, clone size, CDR3 DNA, CDR3 protein. A D gene is named only where the DNA matches it firmly. For some rows the clone size is stated as once, few or many, or as a class when expanded; others skip it.

>TRBD2|TRBJ2-5|TRBV5-1|many
TGCGCCAGCAAAGGCGGGGGGTACCAAGAGACCCAGTACTTC
CASKGGGYQETQYF
>TRBD2|TRBJ2-7|TRBV4-1|NA
TGCGCCAGCAGCCAAGCCCGGCCTAGCGGGGGGCGGTCCTACGAGCAGTACTTC
CASSQARPSGGRSYEQYF
>TRBD1|TRBJ1-1|TRBV6-1|medium-sized
TGTGCCAGCAGTGGTGGTTTAGGCGGGACAGGGATCAGCACTGAAGCTTTCTTT
CASSGGLGGTGISTEAFF
>NA|TRBJ1-5|TRBV28|NA
TGTGCCAGCAAGGGACAAAGGACAGGCAATCAGCCCCAGCATTTT
CASKGQRTGNQPQHF
>NA|TRBJ2-7|TRBV2|many
TGTGCCAGCACCGAGGGGGTGGTCAACGAGCAGTACTTC
CASTEGVVNEQYF
>NA|TRBJ2-3|TRBV19|many
TGTGCCAGTAGTATTGCCGGGCTTCCAGATACGCAGTATTTT
CASSIAGLPDTQYF
>TRBD1|TRBJ2-3|TRBV3-1|many
TGTGCCAGCAGCCACGGGCAGGGGGAAACAGATACGCAGTATTTT
CASSHGQGETDTQYF
>NA|TRBJ1-1|TRBV18|many
TGTGCCAGCTCACCACCGGTCGGTATAGCCCCCTCTGAAGCTTTCTTT
CASSPPVGIAPSEAFF
>NA|TRBJ1-2|TRBV4-1|many
TGCGCCAGCAGCCAACCAGTCAGGGACCCCTATGGCTACACCTTC
CASSQPVRDPYGYTF
>NA|TRBJ2-1|TRBV6-6|many
TGTGCCAGCAGTTACGGCGCGGGTCGGAGTGTGAGCAATGAGCAGTTCTTC
CASSYGAGRSVSNEQFF
>TRBD2|TRBJ2-3|TRBV20-1|medium-sized
TGCAGTGCTAGTTCAGCAGCGGGGATTAGCACAGATACGCAGTATTTT
CSASSAAGISTDTQYF
>NA|TRBJ1-4|TRBV4-1|many
TGCGCCAGCAGCCTCGCGACAGGTGAAAAACTGTTTTTT
CASSLATGEKLFF
>NA|TRBJ1-1|TRBV19|many
TGTGCCAGTAGTATAGATGGGGGAACTGAAGCTTTCTTT
CASSIDGGTEAFF
>NA|TRBJ1-1|TRBV19|NA
TGTGCCAGTAGTATGGGCGGACAGAACACTGAAGCTTTCTTT
CASSMGGQNTEAFF
>TRBD1|TRBJ2-3|TRBV9|many
TGTGCCAGCAGCGCCGGGACAGGGGAAACAGATACGCAGTATTTT
CASSAGTGETDTQYF
>NA|TRBJ2-5|TRBV30|NA
TGTGCCTGGAGTGCCCTCCAAGAGACCCAGTACTTC
CAWSALQETQYF
>NA|TRBJ2-1|TRBV2|few
TGTGCCAGCAGTGAAAATCTAGCCGCCTACAATGAGCAGTTCTTC
CASSENLAAYNEQFF
>NA|TRBJ1-3|TRBV19|NA
TGTGCCAGTAGTGAAAGCCGTGGAAACACCATATATTTT
CASSESRGNTIYF
>TRBD1|TRBJ2-1|TRBV27|many
TGTGCCAGCAGTTTGACAGGGGTCGGTGAGCAGTTCTTC
CASSLTGVGEQFF
>TRBD2|TRBJ2-1|TRBV20-1|many
TGCAGTGCGCGAGACGGGACTAGCGACAACAATGAGCAGTTCTTC
CSARDGTSDNNEQFF
>NA|TRBJ2-7|TRBV14|many
TGTGCCAGCAGCCAAGGGTTGGGCTACGAGCAGTACTTC
CASSQGLGYEQYF
>NA|TRBJ2-5|TRBV7-3|many
TGTGCCAGCAGCTTAGGACTGCAAGAGACCCAGTACTTC
CASSLGLQETQYF
>TRBD1|TRBJ2-4|TRBV28|NA
TGTGCTAGCAGTCCCCAGACAGGGAACATTCATTACTTC
CASSPQTGNIHYF